The 31 T cell receptor beta chains given below trace back to one sample, sequenced in a study of blood T cells in healthy people across ages. The authors ran a second PCR of roughly 6 to 12 cycles using a sample-barcoded 5' primer and a J-beta primer mix. TCRdb redid the calling of the 5' RACE reads with MiXCR, one entry per CDR3 protein. Here the sample spans approximately 780,000 distinct CDR3 sequences, around 24% being singletons. The sample also formed part of further work on T cells of mothers and their children.

The sequenced sample was blood. All receptors derive from a boy between 10 and 17 years old in good health.

This chain connects TRBV6-5 to TRBJ1-3, with D unclear. This CDR3 has 17 residues. V was pared by 2 bases and J by 0 bases, with 14 bases between. Germline loops: CDR1 MNHEY, CDR2 SVGAGI. The CDR3 spells CASSYGIGRSSGNTIYF. The CDR3 nucleotides read TGTGCCAGCAGTTACGGTATCGGACGGAGCTCTGGAAACACCATATATTTT.

CDR3 protein: CASSSTGAQNSPLHF. CDR3 coding DNA: TGTGCCAGCAGTTCGACAGGGGCTCAAAATTCACCCCTCCACTTT. This chain joins TRBV6-6 and TRBJ1-6; 8 nucleotides line up with TRBD1. This CDR3 comprises 15 residues. Per the germline V gene, CDR1 is MNHNY and CDR2 is SVGAGI (reference sequence). Trimming removed 4 bases from V and 7 bases from J; junction bases left unmatched: 6.

The chain has TRBV11-3 and TRBJ1-1, with 7 bases matching TRBD1. The CDR3 spans 12 residues. V was clipped by 5 bases and J by 6 bases; unmatched bases: 3. CDR1 is SGHNT and CDR2 is YENEEA in the germline V gene. The CDR3 coding sequence is TGTGCCAGCAGCACAACAGGGGCTGAAGCTTTCTTT. Its translation is CASSTTGAEAFF.

This sequence joins TRBV3-1 and TRBJ2-1; D unclear. CDR1 is LGHDT and CDR2 is YNNKEL in the germline V gene (reference sequence). The CDR3 totals 13 residues. V dropped 0 bases and J dropped 12 bases, with 12 bases sitting between them. CDR3 amino acids: CASSQDWTTGQFF. CDR3 DNA: TGTGCCAGCAGCCAAGATTGGACGACTGGGCAGTTCTTC.

The chain joins TRBV5-1 to TRBJ2-1, with a weak D call TRBD2 (5 bases). The CDR3 is made up of 14 amino acids. Per germline, CDR1 SGHRS and CDR2 YFSETQ. Trimming took 4 bases from V and 4 from J, leaving 12 bases between them. The DNA for the CDR3 is TGCGCCAGCAGCCCCACCCCGGGGTACAATGAGCAGTTCTTC. Encoded protein: CASSPTPGYNEQFF.

CDR3 residues: CASSPRLAFSYNEQFF. The CDR3 DNA sequence: TGTGCCAGCAGCCCCCGTCTAGCATTTTCCTACAATGAGCAGTTCTTC. The chain carries TRBV7-6 and TRBJ2-1; the D gene is possibly TRBD2 (5 bases). Germline CDR1 SGHVS, CDR2 FNYEAQ. The CDR3 loop spans 16 amino acids. Trimming pared 5 bases from V and 1 base from J, leaving 15 bases between.

The chain combines TRBV10-3 with TRBJ2-6; 8 bases align to TRBD1. The CDR3 extends over 17 amino acids. J lost 0 bases, V lost 3 bases, and 4 bases had no gene match. Looked up from germline, CDR1 is ENHRY and CDR2 is SYGVKD. This CDR3 is CAISDRDRNSGANVLTF. CDR3 DNA sequence: TGTGCCATCAGTGACCGGGACAGGAACTCTGGGGCCAACGTCCTGACTTTC.

This clonotype was detected only a few times. J is TRBJ2-5 and V is TRBV28, with D unresolved. Germline CDR1 MDHEN, CDR2 SYDVKM. Trimming left V 3 bases short and J 0 bases short, with 11 bases between. CDR3 length: 15 amino acids. Here the CDR3 DNA reads TGTGCCAGCAGTTTTGGTACGGACGACCAAGAGACCCAGTACTTC. Translation gives CASSFGTDDQETQYF.

There are a few counts of this clonotype. The chain uses TRBV12-3 or TRBV12-4 and TRBJ2-1; 7 bases agree with TRBD1. CDR3 length: 14 amino acids. Trimming removed 7 bases from V and 4 bases from J; junction bases left unmatched: 7. This chain's CDR3 is CASILRGLYNEQFF. Here the CDR3 DNA reads TGTGCCAGCATCCTTAGGGGGCTTTACAATGAGCAGTTCTTC.

This clonotype was detected only a few times. This chain uses TRBV29-1 with TRBJ2-5; D might be TRBD1 or TRBD2, each matching 5 bases. The DNA end favors TRBJ2-1, so the J call may be wrong. The CDR3 has 14 residues. Germline CDR1 is SQVTM and CDR2 is ANQGSEA. CDR3 amino acids: CSVGTDQTYNEQFF. CDR3 bases: TGCAGCGTGGGGACGGACCAAACCTACAATGAGCAGTTCTTC.

In its sample, this clonotype was seen a few times. The V call is TRBV29-1, the J call TRBJ2-3; TRBD1 matches 10 bases. The junction had 15 bases not matched to a gene; V was cut back by 7 bases and J by 5 bases. The CDR3 contains 16 residues. Germline V gene data show CDR1 as SQVTM and CDR2 as ANQGSEA. CDR3 nucleotides: TGCAGCGCTGGAACGGACAGGGGGGAGTATGAAGATACGCAGTATTTT. Translating gives CSAGTDRGEYEDTQYF.

This clonotype was seen ten or more times. V is TRBV9 and J is TRBJ2-1; tentatively, D is TRBD2 (6 bases). This CDR3 has 15 amino acids. V gave up 0 bases and J gave up 1 base, with 8 bases separating them. From germline, CDR1 is SGDLS and CDR2 YYNGEE. The CDR3 spells CASSVDGGSYNEQFF. In nucleotides, the CDR3 is TGTGCCAGCAGCGTAGACGGGGGATCCTACAATGAGCAGTTCTTC.

The chain has TRBV15 and TRBJ2-1; 8 bases map to TRBD2. Germline lookup yields CDR1 LNHNV and CDR2 YYDKDF (reference sequence). V shed 0 bases, J shed 3 bases, and the junction held 7 bases outside the gene matches. The CDR3 is 17 amino acids. The CDR3 here is CATSRDRGGGHYNEQFF. Here the CDR3 DNA reads TGTGCCACCAGCAGAGATCGGGGCGGGGGGCACTACAATGAGCAGTTCTTC.

V is TRBV30 and J is TRBJ1-2; 9 nucleotides align to TRBD1. This CDR3 spans 13 amino acids. Germline V gene lookup returns CDR1 GTSNPN and CDR2 SVGIG (reference sequence). The V and J ends lost 2 bases and 8 bases, in that order; junction bases with no gene match: 6. The CDR3 DNA is TGTGCCTGGAGTTCCACAGGGGGCCGGGGCTACACCTTC. Protein: CAWSSTGGRGYTF.

The table lists this clonotype with a few counts. The rearrangement joins TRBV18 to TRBJ2-2; tentative D call: TRBD2 (5 bases). Looked up from germline, CDR1 is KGHSH and CDR2 is LQKENI. The ends were cut back, 2 bases at V and 0 bases at J, with 7 bases in the middle. CDR3 length equals 15 residues. The CDR3 is CASSPTGSNTGELFF. CDR3 coding DNA: TGTGCCAGCTCACCAACGGGGTCGAACACCGGGGAGCTGTTTTTT.

The chain has TRBV12-3 or TRBV12-4 and TRBJ2-5, with 8 bases aligning to TRBD1. The tail of the sequence fits TRBJ2-7 better, so the J call may be wrong. The CDR3 is 15 residues long. The CDR3 coding sequence is TGTGCCAGCAGTCTCGGACAGGGAAATTTCTACGAGCAGTACTTC. Translated: CASSLGQGNFYEQYF.

This clonotype was seen more than once but under ten times. V is TRBV4-1 and J is TRBJ2-5, with a possible D match to TRBD2 (5 bases). The DNA end is more similar to TRBJ2-1, so the J call may be wrong. This CDR3 is built from 15 residues. The germline gives CDR1 MGHRA, CDR2 YSYEKL. CDR3 DNA sequence: TGCGCCAGCAGCCAACGGGGTTTTGTTAATAATGAGCAGTTCTTC. Its protein product is CASSQRGFVNNEQFF.

The rearrangement uses TRBV7-9 and TRBJ2-5, with 8 bases fitting TRBD2. The J call could be wrong; TRBJ2-1 is a better fit for the DNA end. In germline, CDR1 is SEHNR, CDR2 FQNEAQ (reference sequence). The CDR3 runs 13 residues. For the CDR3, the DNA is TGTGCCAGCAGCCGTATAAGCGGGGGCGAGCAGTTCTTC. This encodes CASSRISGGEQFF.

This clonotype was detected a few times. The chain couples TRBV2 to TRBJ1-6; possible D gene TRBD1, 5 bases. Germline V gene lookup returns CDR1 SNHLY and CDR2 FYNNEI. The CDR3 covers 12 residues. The ends were cut back, 6 bases at V and 9 bases at J, with 9 bases in the middle. This CDR3 is CASRGGLSPLHF. As DNA, the CDR3 is TGTGCCAGCAGGGGGGGACTTTCACCCCTCCACTTT.

The chain employs TRBV15 and TRBJ2-3; 7 positions agree with TRBD2. V was clipped by 5 bases and J by 10 bases; unmatched bases: 6. Per the germline V gene, CDR1 is LNHNV and CDR2 is YYDKDF (reference sequence). The CDR3 consists of 12 residues. The CDR3 DNA sequence: TGTGCCACCAGCCCGGGGGGATTTGCGCAGTATTTT. Amino acids: CATSPGGFAQYF.

The chain has TRBV7-9 and TRBJ2-7; the D call may be TRBD1 or TRBD2 (5 bases each). The CDR3 sequence is 15 residues long. V shed 0 bases and J shed 1 base, with 10 bases lying between them. Germline values: CDR1 SEHNR, CDR2 FQNEAQ (reference sequence). CDR3 nucleotide sequence: TGTGCCAGCAGCTTAGCGACCGAGGGGTCCTACGAGCAGTACTTC. Its protein is CASSLATEGSYEQYF.

To note about this clonotype: At one end, the junction sequence differs from germline, possibly due to a read error. This rearrangement joins TRBV24-1 to TRBJ2-7, with 10 nucleotides matching TRBD1. Germline CDR1 KGHDR, CDR2 SFDVKD. The CDR3 is 15 amino acids. The CDR3 is CATSDPGQGNNEPFF. The CDR3 nucleotides read TGTGCCACCAGTGACCCGGGACAGGGGAACAATGAGCCGTTCTTC.

The chain couples TRBV29-1 to TRBJ2-3; 9 bases are a match to TRBD2. The length of the CDR3 is 14 residues. Germline loops: CDR1 SQVTM, CDR2 ANQGSEA. J was trimmed by 5 bases and V by 3 bases; bases with no gene match: 6. The CDR3 loop reads CSVDRGGAKDTQYF. The CDR3 DNA is TGCAGCGTTGATCGCGGGGGGGCAAAAGATACGCAGTATTTT.

There are a few counts of this clonotype. This chain joins TRBV5-5 and TRBJ2-7; D is uncertain. V dropped 2 bases and J dropped 4 bases, with 13 bases sitting between them. Germline CDR1 and CDR2: SGHKS and YYEKEE (reference sequence). CDR3 length: 14 residues. Here the CDR3 reads CASSFTPTSYEQYF. In nucleotides, the CDR3 is TGTGCCAGCAGCTTTACTCCTACCTCGTACGAGCAGTACTTC.

CDR3 sequence: CASSYFGTGTVTSGANVLTF. For the CDR3, the DNA is TGTGCCAGCAGTTACTTCGGAACCGGGACAGTAACGTCTGGGGCCAACGTCCTGACTTTC. This sequence joins TRBV6-7 and TRBJ2-6, with 7 bases matching TRBD1. TRBV6-7 is an open reading frame, and its role is uncertain. The CDR3 totals 20 residues. V trimming: 1 base; J trimming: 1 base; junction bases outside the gene matches: 13.

The J gene is TRBJ2-4, the V gene TRBV24-1; D gene unclear. V was shortened by 5 bases and J by 6 bases, with 13 bases between the two germline ends. Germline V gene data show CDR1 as KGHDR and CDR2 as SFDVKD. The CDR3 length is 14 residues. The CDR3 here is CATSGSVDGNIQYF. The CDR3 DNA follows: TGTGCCACCAGTGGGTCAGTGGACGGAAACATTCAGTACTTC.

CDR3 sequence (DNA): TGTGCCAGCAGTTTTCGCCCCGGGACAGGAGCTTTCTTT. Protein sequence: CASSFRPGTGAFF. The chain links TRBV12-3 or TRBV12-4 to TRBJ1-1, with 8 positions matching TRBD1. V shed 3 bases and J 10 bases; nucleotides not matched to a gene: 7. This CDR3 is built from 13 residues.

Note on this clonotype: The junction departs from germline at one end; a sequencing error may be responsible. This sequence joins TRBV4-2 and TRBJ2-1; 9 nucleotides match TRBD1. Germline values: CDR1 LGHNA, CDR2 YNFKEQ. This CDR3 is built from 16 residues. The DNA of the CDR3 is TGTGCTAGCAGCCAAGAGACAGGGGGTTTTGACAATGAGCAGTTCTTC. This translates into CASSQETGGFDNEQFF.

This clonotype was picked up a small number of times. J is TRBJ1-2 and V is TRBV20-1; D may be TRBD1 (6 bases). The CDR3 contains 14 residues. Between the trimmed V and J ends, which lost 2 bases and 6 bases, there was a span of 16 bases. The germline gives CDR1 DFQATT, CDR2 SNEGSKA (reference sequence). The CDR3 nucleotides are TGCAGTGCTAGACGGCCGGGGGCAGGCGATGGCTACACCTTC. This encodes CSARRPGAGDGYTF.

This clonotype has only a few counts. The V gene is TRBV7-2, the J gene TRBJ2-5; the D call may be TRBD1 or TRBD2 (5 bases each). V dropped 4 bases and J dropped 5 bases, with 14 bases sitting between them. Germline CDR1 reads SGHTA; CDR2 reads FQGNSA. This CDR3 contains 14 residues. CDR3 region: CASSSQRGVETQYF. As DNA, the CDR3 is TGTGCCAGCAGCTCCCAACGAGGGGTGGAGACCCAGTACTTC.

The rearrangement links TRBV20-1 to TRBJ2-3; TRBD2 might be the D (8 bases). Deletions cut 0 bases from V and 8 bases from J, with 30 bases between. This CDR3 spans 19 amino acids. Germline V gene sequence: CDR1 DFQATT, CDR2 SNEGSKA (reference sequence). The CDR3 protein is CSAREPLDTGTRGQGTQYF. CDR3 in DNA: TGCAGTGCTAGAGAACCCCTGGATACCGGGACTAGGGGGCAGGGTACGCAGTATTTT.